The present TCR beta chain was sequenced within a study of tumor and adjacent non-tumor tissue in lung cancer. Study overall: The cohort had around twelve adenocarcinoma, a couple of squamous cell and 1 small cell patients.

Three rounds of nested PCR, following a modified ARM-PCR protocol, produced the TCRbeta library. TCRdb redid the calling of the multiplex PCR reads with MiXCR, one entry per CDR3 protein. Of roughly 74,000 distinct CDR3 sequences in the sample, just over 75% were seen once. Germline V gene data show CDR1 as MDHEN and CDR2 as SYDVKM. The V segment lost 5 bases and the J segment 8 bases; nucleotides outside the gene matches: 20. This CDR3 region has 18 residues. Note on this clonotype: The antigen is not known.

General study results and limits: Shorter survival was associated with higher TCR diversity in tumors. Significantly higher TCR diversity was found in tumor than normal lung.

The template was RNA from unsorted bulk tissue. The normal lung tissue was taken more than 3 cm from the tumor edge. The sequenced material came from distant non-tumor lung tissue. This sequence was found in a man between 65 and 85 years old with non-small cell lung cancer. This chain connects TRBV28 to TRBJ1-2; TRBD1 matches 10 bases. The CDR3 spells CASSPLLLGQGTTMGYTF. The CDR3 DNA is TGTGCCAGCAGTCCTCTACTCCTGGGACAGGGGACAACTATGGGCTACACCTTC.